This T cell receptor (beta chain) comes out of a study of blood T cell repertoires in COVID-19. This table comes from immunoSEQ multiplex PCR, and its TCRdb copy is limited to in-frame clones, with some not included. The sample contains some 43,000 clones, over 75% of which appear only once. The CDR3 loop spans 12 amino acids. V was pared by 7 bases and J by 3 bases, with 10 bases between. Germline-derived CDR1 and CDR2 are ENHRY and SYGVKD. The V gene is TRBV10-3, the J gene TRBJ2-7; D is possibly TRBD2 (5 bases). Sample: peripheral blood. The receptor's source is a woman aged 55-70 years with acute or convalescent COVID-19. CDR3 coding DNA: TGTGCCATCAAGCCGGCGGGCTACGAGCAGTACTTC. As protein: CAIKPAGYEQYF.